The rows below give T cell receptor beta chains drawn from one sample of a study of radiotherapy plus CTLA-4 blockade in lung cancer. Assay used: immunoSEQ multiplex PCR; TCRdb lists only in-frame clones, some missing. The table has under 50,000 clones, 80% to 90% seen once; the top ten hold about 20%. The sample in question was peripheral blood, obtained from a patient treated with radiotherapy plus ipilimumab. The receptors were gathered from a human donor with non-small cell lung cancer whose response to radiotherapy plus ipilimumab could not be evaluated. CDR3s include the opening cysteine and the closing phenylalanine or tryptophan. Each record gives: V gene, clone size, J gene, CDR3 length, D gene, CDR3 DNA, CDR3 protein. D genes are given only for firm matches. A clone size is listed for some rows: how often the clone was seen (once, few, many), or a class if it is expanded.

>TRBV29-1|-|TRBJ2-7|11|TRBD1
TGCAGCGTCCAGACAGGGAGTAAGCAGTACTTC
CSVQTGSKQYF
>TRBV2|-|TRBJ2-1|13|TRBD1
TGTGCCACCACCCAGGGGGCGCGGGCTGAGCAGTTCTTC
CATTQGARAEQFF
>TRBV28|few|TRBJ2-5|15|TRBD1
TGTGCCAGCAGTACCCCCGGACAGGGGCAAGAGACCCAGTACTTC
CASSTPGQGQETQYF
>TRBV5-8|-|TRBJ1-5|18|-
TGTGCCAGCAGCCGACTAGCCAAAGCCAGGGTAAGGCGGCAGCCCCAGCATTTT
CASSRLAKARVRRQPQHF
>TRBV6-5|-|TRBJ2-5|14|TRBD2
TGTGCCAGCAATATCGGCGGGAGCCGAGAGACCCAGTACTTC
CASNIGGSRETQYF
>TRBV25-1|-|TRBJ1-1|13|TRBD1
TGTGCCAGCAGCGCAGGGGGAATAACTGAAGCTTTCTTT
CASSAGGITEAFF
>TRBV6-5|-|TRBJ1-1|15|-
TGTGCCAGCAGTTCCGCCCCCAGGGGCGGCACTGAAGCTTTCTTT
CASSSAPRGGTEAFF
>TRBV2|-|TRBJ1-1|14|-
TGTGCCACCACCCGGGCTGGTTTGGACTCTGAAGCTTTCTTT
CATTRAGLDSEAFF
>TRBV18|-|TRBJ2-2|13|-
TGTGCCAGCTCACGGCCCAACACCGGGGAGCTGTTTTTT
CASSRPNTGELFF
>TRBV2|-|TRBJ1-2|14|-
TGTGCCAGCAGTGAGTTGACAGCTAACTATGGCTACACCTTC
CASSELTANYGYTF
>TRBV7-9|-|TRBJ2-2|17|-
TGTGCCAGCAGCTTAGTTCAGTCTAGCGTGGGGACCGGGGAGCTGTTTTTT
CASSLVQSSVGTGELFF
>TRBV2|-|TRBJ1-3|12|-
TGTGCCAGCAAGACAGAGGGAAACACCATATATTTT
CASKTEGNTIYF
>TRBV28|few|TRBJ1-3|15|-
TGTGCCAGCACCCACTACCTGGATAGGGGAAACACCATATATTTT
CASTHYLDRGNTIYF
>TRBV5-1|few|TRBJ2-1|16|-
TGCGCCAGCAGCTTGGAGGCGGCCATGACCGAGGAGGGGCAGTTCTTC
CASSLEAAMTEEGQFF
>TRBV14|once|TRBJ1-3|18|TRBD1
TGTGCCAGCAGCCAAGGTCCGGGCAGGGGGCCCTCTGGAAACACCATATATTTT
CASSQGPGRGPSGNTIYF
>TRBV4-1|few|TRBJ1-5|15|TRBD1
TGCGCCAGCAGCCTTTCGGACAGGGGGAATCAGCCCCAGCATTTT
CASSLSDRGNQPQHF
>TRBV5-1|-|TRBJ2-5|16|-
TGCGCCAGCAGCTTGGCCCCGGGAGCGAGGAGAGAGACCCAGTACTTC
CASSLAPGARRETQYF
>TRBV6-5|-|TRBJ2-7|16|TRBD1
TGTGCCAGCAGTTACCGTTTCCCGGGACAGGGATACGAGCAGTACTTC
CASSYRFPGQGYEQYF
>TRBV27|-|TRBJ1-1|13|-
TGTGCCAGCAGTTTGAGCACAGGGAATGAAGCTTTCTTT
CASSLSTGNEAFF
>TRBV11-2|few|TRBJ2-3|13|-
TGTGCCAGCAGCCCGGGTAGCACAGATACGCAGTATTTT
CASSPGSTDTQYF
>TRBV28|-|TRBJ2-3|13|-
TGTGCCAGCAGCCCTCGCCTCGAGTATACGCAGTATTTT
CASSPRLEYTQYF
>TRBV6-5|once|TRBJ2-3|16|TRBD2
TGTGCCAGCAGTTCCCCCAGGGCGGGAGGAACAGATACGCAGTATTTT
CASSSPRAGGTDTQYF
>TRBV27|-|TRBJ2-7|14|-
TGTGCCAGCAGTTTATCTCAGGGATCCTACGAGCAGTACTTC
CASSLSQGSYEQYF
>TRBV19|-|TRBJ1-4|13|TRBD1
TGTGCCAGCGGACAGGGGGTCCGAGAAAAACTGTTTTTT
CASGQGVREKLFF
>TRBV5-1|-|TRBJ2-1|17|TRBD1
TGCGCCAGCAGCCCTCAGGCGGGACAGGACGGGTACAATGAGCAGTTCTTC
CASSPQAGQDGYNEQFF
>TRBV4-1|-|TRBJ2-1|17|TRBD2
TGCGCCAGCTCAACAACACCGGCGGGAGGAGCCTACAATGAGCAGTTCTTC
CASSTTPAGGAYNEQFF
>TRBV6-4|-|TRBJ1-3|16|-
TGTGCCAGCAGTGTCCCGGGGGATAGTCAGGGAAACACCATATATTTT
CASSVPGDSQGNTIYF
>TRBV6-6|-|TRBJ2-7|13|TRBD1
TGTGCCAGCAGTTACTCGGACAGGGGCGAGCAGTACTTC
CASSYSDRGEQYF
>TRBV6-4|-|TRBJ1-1|15|-
TGTGCCAGCAGTGATGAGACAGGACTGAACACTGAAGCTTTCTTT
CASSDETGLNTEAFF
>TRBV19|-|TRBJ1-1|13|-
TGTGCCAGTAGTCCGGGAGCGGCCACTGAAGCTTTCTTT
CASSPGAATEAFF
>TRBV7-6|-|TRBJ2-2|15|-
TGTGCCAGCAGCTTGGAGGGAGCCCCGGGCGGGGAGCTGTTTTTT
CASSLEGAPGGELFF
>TRBV6-5|-|TRBJ1-1|14|-
TGTGCCAGCAGAACCCGGGGGGCTGCCACTGAAGCTTTCTTT
CASRTRGAATEAFF
>TRBV19|-|TRBJ1-2|14|-
TGTGCCAGTAGTGGCGCAGGGACTGGCTATGGCTACACCTTC
CASSGAGTGYGYTF
>TRBV7-2|-|TRBJ1-1|14|-
TGTGCCAGCAGCTACGGACTGAGGAACACTGAAGCTTTCTTT
CASSYGLRNTEAFF
>TRBV10-3|-|TRBJ1-1|15|-
TGTGCCATCAGTGAGTCCTCCGGTCATCACACTGAAGCTTTCTTT
CAISESSGHHTEAFF
>TRBV19|-|TRBJ2-2|15|TRBD2
TGTGCCAGCATGCGGGAGGTTCGTCCGGCCGGGGAGCTGTTTTTT
CASMREVRPAGELFF
>TRBV10-1|few|TRBJ1-1|13|-
TGCGCCAGCAGCTCCGGGTCTGTCACTGAAGCTTTCTTT
CASSSGSVTEAFF
>TRBV2|few|TRBJ1-6|14|-
TGTGCCAGCAGGGACGAGGGTTCGAATTCACCCCTCCACTTT
CASRDEGSNSPLHF
>TRBV7-9|-|TRBJ2-2|17|TRBD1
TGTGCCAGCAGCTTACGAACAGGGGGCTCGGTCAGCGGGGAGCTGTTTTTT
CASSLRTGGSVSGELFF
>TRBV7-9|-|TRBJ2-7|11|-
TGTGCCAGCAGCCCACTTGTCGAGCAGTACTTC
CASSPLVEQYF
>TRBV5-4|-|TRBJ1-2|16|-
TGTGCCAGCGGGTTACCCCCAGGGCCAGCTAACTATGGCTACACCTTC
CASGLPPGPANYGYTF
>TRBV5-1|-|TRBJ1-6|14|-
TGCGCCAGCAGCTTTCAGGGATTGGATTCACCCCTCCACTTT
CASSFQGLDSPLHF
>TRBV6-1|once|TRBJ2-7|15|TRBD2
TGTGCCACGGCGGGGGGCGGGAGGGCTTCCTACGAGCAGTACTTC
CATAGGGRASYEQYF
>TRBV6-5|-|TRBJ1-2|15|TRBD1
TGTGCCAGCAGTTACTCGAAATCGACAGGGGGTGGCTACACCTTC
CASSYSKSTGGGYTF
>TRBV4-2|-|TRBJ2-1|14|-
TGTGCCAGCAGCCCTCGGGTTGGCTACAATGAGCAGTTCTTC
CASSPRVGYNEQFF